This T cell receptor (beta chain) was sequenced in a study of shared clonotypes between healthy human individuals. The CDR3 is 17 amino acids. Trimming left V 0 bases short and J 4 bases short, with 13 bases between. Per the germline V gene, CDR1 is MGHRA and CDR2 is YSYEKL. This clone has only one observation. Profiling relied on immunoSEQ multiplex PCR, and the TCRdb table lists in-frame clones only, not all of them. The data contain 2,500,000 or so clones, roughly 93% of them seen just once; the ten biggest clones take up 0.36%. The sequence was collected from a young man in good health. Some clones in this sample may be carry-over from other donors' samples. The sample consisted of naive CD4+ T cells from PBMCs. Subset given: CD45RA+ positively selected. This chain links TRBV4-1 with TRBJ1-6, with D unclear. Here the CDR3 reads CASSQEVSQHYNSPLHF. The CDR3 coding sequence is TGCGCCAGCAGCCAAGAAGTTTCACAGCATTATAATTCACCCCTCCACTTT.